A selection of T cell receptor beta chains follows, all from one sample in a study of shared clonotypes between healthy human individuals. The assay was immunoSEQ multiplex PCR, and TCRdb's table has in-frame clones only and misses some. The profile shows some 490,000 clones, almost 80% of them singletons. Sequencing used PBMCs. The source of these receptors is a woman aged 40 to 50 in good health. Some clones in this sample may be carry-over from other donors' samples. CDR3s include the opening cysteine and the closing phenylalanine or tryptophan. The D gene is left open where the match is weak. A clone size is listed for some rows: how often the clone was seen (once, few, many), or a class if it is expanded.

size	D	V	J	DNA	CDR3
-	-	TRBV7-2	TRBJ1-5	TGTGCCAGCAGCTTATACAATCAGCCCCAGCATTTT	CASSLYNQPQHF
many	-	TRBV6-1	TRBJ2-6	TGTGCCAGCACTCAGGAAGGGGCTGGGGCCAACGTCCTGACTTTC	CASTQEGAGANVLTF
-	TRBD1	TRBV4-2	TRBJ1-1	TGTGCCAGCAGCCTTGAGACAGGGGTAAACACTGAAGCTTTCTTT	CASSLETGVNTEAFF
-	TRBD2	TRBV18	TRBJ2-5	TGTGCCAGCTCACCACCGCGGACTAGCGGGCGCCAAGAGACCCAGTACTTC	CASSPPRTSGRQETQYF
-	TRBD1	TRBV18	TRBJ2-7	TGTGCCAGCTCACCAGTGGGGGACAGCTACGAGCAGTACTTC	CASSPVGDSYEQYF
-	TRBD2	TRBV4-1	TRBJ2-7	TGCGCCAGCAGCCAAGTTTTTCCTAGCGGGAGCGAGCAGTACTTC	CASSQVFPSGSEQYF
-	-	TRBV28	TRBJ1-1	TGTGCCAGCAGTTCCCCGGACAGGAACACTGAAGCTTTCTTT	CASSSPDRNTEAFF
-	TRBD2	TRBV11-2	TRBJ2-1	TGTGCCAGCAGCACGCGGGGGGCCGGATTCGGGGAGCAGTTCTTC	CASSTRGAGFGEQFF
-	-	TRBV6-1	TRBJ2-1	TGTGCCAGCAGCGCAAGGGGATGGGATGAGCAGTTCTTC	CASSARGWDEQFF
many	-	TRBV6-5	TRBJ1-4	TGTGCCAGCAGTTACTTCGACCGGGGGGAAAAACTGTTTTTT	CASSYFDRGEKLFF
once	TRBD1	TRBV19	TRBJ1-5	TGTGCCAGTAGCACGGGACAGATGATCAATCAGCCCCAGCATTTT	CASSTGQMINQPQHF
-	-	TRBV7-9	TRBJ2-5	TGTGCCAGCAGCCTGAGGACCGGCGTGGAGACCCAGTACTTC	CASSLRTGVETQYF
-	-	TRBV28	TRBJ2-2	TGTGCCAACCTCGACAGTGACACCGGGGAGCTGTTTTTT	CANLDSDTGELFF
-	-	TRBV5-1	TRBJ2-7	TGCGCCAGCAGCAGGGGAACACTTGATGGGACTTACGAGCAGTACTTC	CASSRGTLDGTYEQYF
-	-	TRBV7-8	TRBJ2-7	TGTGCCAGCAGCTTACCCCTGCCGCAGACCGTGTCCTACGAGCAGTACTTC	CASSLPLPQTVSYEQYF
few	TRBD1	TRBV6-6	TRBJ2-5	TGTGCCACGCAAACAGGGGGGAGGGAGACCCAGTACTTC	CATQTGGRETQYF
once	TRBD2	TRBV29-1	TRBJ2-1	TGCAGCGTTGAAATAGCGGGAGGGTTTGATGAGCAGTTCTTC	CSVEIAGGFDEQFF
-	TRBD2	TRBV19	TRBJ2-1	TGTGCCAGTAGTGTACGGCTAGGGCGGGGGAATGAGCAGTTCTTC	CASSVRLGRGNEQFF
-	-	TRBV19	TRBJ2-1	TGTGCCAGTAGTATGGTTCCGGAGGTGGACGAGCAGTTCTTC	CASSMVPEVDEQFF
-	-	TRBV7-6	TRBJ1-1	TGTGCCAGCAGCTTAGCGCTTCCAGGGAACACTGAAGCTTTCTTT	CASSLALPGNTEAFF
-	-	TRBV5-4	TRBJ2-3	TGTGCCAGCAGCTTGGCCTGGGAGGATACGCAGTATTTT	CASSLAWEDTQYF
-	TRBD2	TRBV7-9	TRBJ2-1	TGTGCCAGCAGCTTTTTACTAGCGCACTACGATGAGCAGTTCTTC	CASSFLLAHYDEQFF
-	-	TRBV10-3	TRBJ1-6	TGTGCCATCAGTGGACAGAATAATTCACCCCTCCACTTT	CAISGQNNSPLHF
-	TRBD1	TRBV29-1	TRBJ2-7	TGCAGCGCATCACAGGGGTCCCACGAGCAGTACTTC	CSASQGSHEQYF
-	-	TRBV15	TRBJ2-7	TGTGCCACCAGCAGAGTTCGGGTCTACGAGCAGTACTTC	CATSRVRVYEQYF